Shown below are 21 T cell receptor beta chains from a single sample sequenced in a study of T-cell memory formation after mild COVID-19 (dated by TCRdb to about 2021). Library method: 5' RACE. For sequencing, an Illumina NovaSeq 6000 was employed. TCRdb reworked the public reads: Q25 trimming with fastp, MiXCR clone assembly, productive beta chains retained. Under each unique CDR3 protein, matching rows form one entry showing the most common genes and DNA. The sample table shows about 110,000 distinct CDR3 sequences, and about 24% are seen once. Around 41% of the sample rests with the top ten. What was sequenced was PBMCs or a T cell subset sorted from them (not recorded which). The receptors come from a man aged 18 to 30 who had mild COVID-19 (a few samples of this study predate the infection). The sample titles of this study are shuffled in the database, so cell type and time point are left out; the donor was told from shared clones.

This clonotype has more than one count but fewer than ten. The chain has TRBV15 and TRBJ1-5; 7 bases match TRBD1. CDR1 is LNHNV, CDR2 YYDKDF, per germline (reference sequence). The CDR3 loop spans 14 amino acids. Germline trimming cut 2 bases from V and 6 bases from J; bases unmatched to any gene: 4. CDR3 in amino acids: CATSRTGVGQPQHF. CDR3 nucleotide sequence: TGTGCCACCAGCAGAACAGGGGTCGGTCAGCCCCAGCATTTT.

There are many counts of this clonotype. The chain recombines TRBV3-1 with TRBJ2-3; TRBD2 aligns across 12 bases. J gave up 2 bases and V 0 bases, and 6 bases lay outside the gene matches. This CDR3 contains 18 residues. Germline CDR1 is LGHDT and CDR2 is YNNKEL (reference sequence). CDR3 residues: CASSQDLAGGPITDTQYF. The CDR3 DNA reads TGTGCCAGCAGCCAAGATCTAGCGGGGGGGCCAATCACAGATACGCAGTATTTT.

This chain joins TRBV7-9 and TRBJ2-7; D unclear. CDR3 length: 13 amino acids. The V end was cut by 8 bases, the J end by 0 bases, with 11 bases between. Per the germline V gene, CDR1 is SEHNR and CDR2 is FQNEAQ (reference sequence). CDR3: CASAQQVSYEQYF. CDR3 sequence (DNA): TGTGCCAGCGCACAGCAGGTCTCCTACGAGCAGTACTTC.

This sequence joins TRBV4-3 and TRBJ1-1, with TRBD1 matching 7 bases. Germline CDR1 and CDR2: LGHNA and YSLEER. CDR3 size: 15 residues. The J segment lost 4 bases and the V segment lost 2 bases, leaving 7 bases of the junction unmatched. CDR3 protein: CASSQSRQGGTEAFF. For the CDR3, the DNA is TGCGCCAGCAGCCAATCCAGACAGGGAGGCACTGAAGCTTTCTTT.

This clonotype has a handful of counts. J is TRBJ1-5 and V is TRBV24-1; no firm D call. Germline V gives CDR1 KGHDR, CDR2 SFDVKD. V lost 1 base and J 0 bases, leaving 15 bases between the germline ends. The CDR3 consists of 18 residues. CDR3 protein: CATSDFRYGGYSNQPQHF. DNA for the CDR3: TGTGCCACCAGTGATTTCCGGTACGGCGGGTATAGCAATCAGCCCCAGCATTTT.

This clonotype occurred once. A much larger clone sits a single nucleotide away, making a read error possible. The chain is built from TRBV20-1 and TRBJ1-2; D might be TRBD1 (6 bases). The CDR3 spans 13 residues. V lost 4 bases and J lost 7, with 16 bases in between. Germline CDR1 and CDR2: DFQATT and SNEGSKA (reference sequence). DNA for the CDR3: TGCAGTGCTATAGCAGGGGAGCGTCCTGGCTACACCTTC. Protein: CSAIAGERPGYTF.

This clonotype was detected a few times. CDR3 region: CASRGWVTGELFF. The DNA for the CDR3 is TGTGCCAGCAGGGGCTGGGTCACCGGGGAGCTGTTTTTT. The J gene is TRBJ2-2, the V gene TRBV6-2 or TRBV6-3; D remains ambiguous. The CDR3 loop spans 13 amino acids. Trimming removed 6 bases from V and 4 bases from J, with 9 bases in between. Germline V gene data show CDR1 as MNHEY and CDR2 as SVGEGT.

The rearrangement links TRBV7-6 to TRBJ1-6; no definite D call. The CDR3 runs 12 residues. From germline, CDR1 is SGHVS and CDR2 FNYEAQ. Deletions cut 2 bases from V and 8 bases from J, with 4 bases between. Written as DNA, the CDR3 is TGTGCCAGCAGCTTACTCCATTCACCCCTCCACTTT. Protein: CASSLLHSPLHF.

This clonotype has more than one count but fewer than ten. This chain uses TRBV25-1 with TRBJ2-3, with unresolved D. The V gene's germline CDR1 is MGHDK and CDR2 SYGVNS. CDR3 size: 14 residues. V was trimmed by 0 bases and J by 2 bases, leaving 6 bases between them. CDR3 bases: TGTGCCAGCAGTGAATACTCAAACACAGATACGCAGTATTTT. This encodes CASSEYSNTDTQYF.

This clonotype was detected a few times. The chain recombines TRBV11-1 with TRBJ2-7, with unresolved D. Germline V lookup: CDR1 SGHAT, CDR2 FQDESV (reference sequence). V lost 4 bases and J 5 bases, leaving 15 bases between the germline ends. CDR3 length: 14 residues. CDR3 DNA sequence: TGTGCCAGCAGCTCGCTCGGCTGGAGCCACGAGCAGTACTTC. Its translation: CASSSLGWSHEQYF.

This clonotype was seen a handful of times. The chain couples TRBV3-1 to TRBJ2-1; D possibly uses TRBD1 or TRBD2 (5 bases each). V lost 4 bases to trimming and J lost 4 bases, with 14 bases between them. Germline CDR1 reads LGHDT; CDR2 reads YNNKEL (reference sequence). The CDR3 is 15 residues long. CDR3 protein: CASSPPGRRYNEQFF. The CDR3 bases are TGTGCCAGCAGCCCTCCGGGACGGAGATACAATGAGCAGTTCTTC.

This clonotype was seen a handful of times. J is TRBJ2-1 and V is TRBV29-1; possibly TRBD1 for D (5 bases). V was shortened by 4 bases and J by 5 bases, with 12 bases between the two germline ends. Germline CDR1 reads SQVTM; CDR2 reads ANQGSEA. The CDR3 covers 13 residues. The CDR3 sequence is CSVGQGEDNEQFF. The CDR3 DNA follows: TGCAGCGTTGGCCAGGGTGAGGACAATGAGCAGTTCTTC.

The chain has TRBV12-3 or TRBV12-4 and TRBJ2-4; 11 nucleotides line up with TRBD2. V shed 3 bases, J shed 3 bases, and the junction held 4 bases outside the gene matches. The CDR3 contains 16 residues. CDR3 residues: CASSFAGLAGKNIQYF. CDR3 bases: TGTGCCAGCAGTTTCGCCGGACTAGCGGGCAAAAACATTCAGTACTTC.

The table lists this clonotype with a few counts. The chain employs TRBV11-3 and TRBJ2-2; TRBD1 aligns across 8 bases. With 5 bases clipped from V and 5 bases from J, the junction kept 7 bases outside the gene matches. The CDR3 is made up of 15 amino acids. Germline assignment: CDR1 SGHNT and CDR2 YENEEA. CDR3 amino acids: CASSPRQGSTGELFF. CDR3 DNA sequence: TGTGCCAGCAGCCCAAGACAGGGGTCGACCGGGGAGCTGTTTTTT.

This clonotype has more than one count but fewer than ten. V usage is TRBV4-1 and J usage is TRBJ2-7, with D uncertain. The germline V gene has CDR1 MGHRA and CDR2 YSYEKL. This CDR3 is 16 amino acids long. V was shortened by 0 bases and J by 4 bases, with 16 bases between the two germline ends. This CDR3 is CASSQEAAGAAYEQYF. CDR3 nucleotide sequence: TGCGCCAGCAGCCAAGAAGCAGCCGGAGCTGCGTACGAGCAGTACTTC.

This clonotype was picked up a small number of times. The rearrangement links TRBV7-9 to TRBJ2-3; D is possibly TRBD2 (5 bases). Germline CDR1 is SEHNR and CDR2 is FQNEAQ (reference sequence). This CDR3 spans 15 amino acids. V was pared by 2 bases and J by 4 bases, with 13 bases between. CDR3 amino acids: CASSLLASSPDTQYF. The CDR3 nucleotides are TGTGCCAGCAGCTTACTAGCCAGCAGCCCAGATACGCAGTATTTT.

The genes are TRBV29-1 and TRBJ2-1; D not certain. The CDR3 sequence is 15 residues long. Trimming took off 3 bases at V and 3 bases at J, with 15 bases between the two ends. The V gene's germline CDR1 is SQVTM and CDR2 ANQGSEA. In nucleotides, the CDR3 is TGCAGCGTTGATCACGGCGGCGCAGGCTACAATGAGCAGTTCTTC. Protein sequence: CSVDHGGAGYNEQFF.

J is TRBJ2-7 and V is TRBV6-2 or TRBV6-3, with 7 bases that match TRBD1. Germline V gene data show CDR1 as MNHEY and CDR2 as SVGEGT. This CDR3 is 16 amino acids long. V was pared by 6 bases and J by 0 bases, with 11 bases of the junction left unmatched. The CDR3 loop reads CASSTDYGQASYEQYF. The CDR3 DNA follows: TGTGCCAGCAGCACCGACTATGGACAGGCCTCCTACGAGCAGTACTTC.

In this sample, this clonotype turned up a few times. The chain has TRBV6-2 or TRBV6-3 and TRBJ2-3; D perhaps matches TRBD2 (5 bases). Trimming pared 11 bases from V and 0 bases from J, leaving 18 bases between. CDR1 is MNHEY and CDR2 is SVGEGT in the germline V gene. There are 15 residues in the CDR3. CDR3 nucleotide sequence: TGTGCCGGGCAGGATTCGGGAAGGAGCACAGATACGCAGTATTTT. Its protein product is CAGQDSGRSTDTQYF.

This clonotype showed up just a few times. The rearrangement joins TRBV13 to TRBJ2-3; D perhaps matches TRBD2 (5 bases). Germline V gives CDR1 PRHDT, CDR2 FYEKMQ (reference sequence). Trimming shortened V by 0 bases and J by 5 bases, and 6 bases separated the two germline ends. CDR3 length: 13 amino acids. The CDR3 spells CASSLGGRDTQYF. CDR3 sequence (DNA): TGTGCCAGCAGCTTAGGAGGGAGAGATACGCAGTATTTT. Filled out from reference TRBV13 and TRBJ2-3, the complete variable domain reads AAGVIQSPRHLIKEKRETATLKCYPIPRHDTVYWYQQGPGQDPQFLISFYEKMQSDKGSIPDRFSAQQFSDYHSELNMSSLELGDSALYFCASSLGGRDTQYFGPGTRLTVL.

The chain couples TRBV19 to TRBJ1-1; maybe TRBD1 (5 bases). The V end lost 5 bases, the J end lost 0 bases, and 10 bases lay between the germline ends. The CDR3 covers 14 residues. Germline values: CDR1 LNHDA, CDR2 SQIVND (reference sequence). This CDR3 is CASSLPTVNTEAFF. The CDR3 DNA follows: TGTGCCAGTAGTTTACCGACAGTGAACACTGAAGCTTTCTTT.